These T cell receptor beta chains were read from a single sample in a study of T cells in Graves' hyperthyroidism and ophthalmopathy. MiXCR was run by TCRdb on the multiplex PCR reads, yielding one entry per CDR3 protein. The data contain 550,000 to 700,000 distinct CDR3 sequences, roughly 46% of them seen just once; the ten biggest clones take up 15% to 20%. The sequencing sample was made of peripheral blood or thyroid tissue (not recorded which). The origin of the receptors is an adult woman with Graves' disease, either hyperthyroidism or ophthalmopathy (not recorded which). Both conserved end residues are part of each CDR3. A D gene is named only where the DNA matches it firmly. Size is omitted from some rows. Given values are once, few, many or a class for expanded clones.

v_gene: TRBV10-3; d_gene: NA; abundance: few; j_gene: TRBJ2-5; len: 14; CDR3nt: TGTGCCATCAGTTCGCGGGCCCGCCAGGGGACCCAGTACTTC; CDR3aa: CAISSRARQGTQYF
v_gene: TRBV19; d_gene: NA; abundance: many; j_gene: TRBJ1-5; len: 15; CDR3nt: TGTGCCAGTAGTCGGACATTTTATAGCAATCAGCCCCAGCATTTT; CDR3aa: CASSRTFYSNQPQHF
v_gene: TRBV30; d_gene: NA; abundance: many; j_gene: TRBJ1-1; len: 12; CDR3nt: TGTGCCTGGAGTCTAGGGGACACTGAAGCTTTCTTT; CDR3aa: CAWSLGDTEAFF
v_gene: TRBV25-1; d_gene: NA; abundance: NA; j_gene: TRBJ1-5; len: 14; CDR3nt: TGTGCCAGCAGTGATTACGGGAGGAATCACGAGCAGCATTTT; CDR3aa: CASSDYGRNHEQHF
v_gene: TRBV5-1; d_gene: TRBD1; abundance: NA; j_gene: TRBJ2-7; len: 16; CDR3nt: TGCGCCAGCAGCGACGGACAGGGGACGAGGAGATACGAGCAGTACTTC; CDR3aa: CASSDGQGTRRYEQYF
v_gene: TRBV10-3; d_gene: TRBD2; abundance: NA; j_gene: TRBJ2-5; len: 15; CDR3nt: TGTGCCATCAGTGACGTAGCGGGAGGACCTGAGACCCAGTACTTC; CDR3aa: CAISDVAGGPETQYF
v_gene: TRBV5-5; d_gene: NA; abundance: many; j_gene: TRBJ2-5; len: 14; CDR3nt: TGTGCCAGCAGCTCCGGGACAAGACAAGAGACCCAGTACTTC; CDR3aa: CASSSGTRQETQYF
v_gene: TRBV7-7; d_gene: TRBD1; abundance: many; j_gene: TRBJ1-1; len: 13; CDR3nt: TGTGCTAGCAGCCGGGACAGGGACACTGAAGCTTTCTTT; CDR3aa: CASSRDRDTEAFF
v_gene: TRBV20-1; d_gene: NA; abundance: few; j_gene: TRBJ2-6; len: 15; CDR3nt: TGCAGTGCTAGTAGCGAGGGGTCTGGGGCCAACGTCCTGACTTTC; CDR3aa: CSASSEGSGANVLTF
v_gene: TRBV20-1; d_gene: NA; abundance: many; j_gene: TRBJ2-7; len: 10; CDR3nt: TGCAGTGCCCTAAAGACCGAGCAGTACTTC; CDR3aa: CSALKTEQYF
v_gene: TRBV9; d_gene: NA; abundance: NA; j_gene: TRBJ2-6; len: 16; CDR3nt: TGTGCCAGCAGCGAACGTAATGGAGCTGGGGCCAACGTCCTGACTTTC; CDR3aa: CASSERNGAGANVLTF
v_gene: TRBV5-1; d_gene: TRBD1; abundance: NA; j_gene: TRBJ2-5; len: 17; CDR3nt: TGCGCCAGCAGCTCCGGGACAGGGCGACGGATACAAGAGACCCAGTACTTC; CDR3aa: CASSSGTGRRIQETQYF
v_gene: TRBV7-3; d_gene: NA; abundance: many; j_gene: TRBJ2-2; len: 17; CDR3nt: TGTGCCAGCAGCGAGCCAAGCGGGTCGGTTTATGCCGGGGAGCTGTTTTTT; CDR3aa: CASSEPSGSVYAGELFF
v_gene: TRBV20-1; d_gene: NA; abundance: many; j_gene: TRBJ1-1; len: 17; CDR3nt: TGCAGTGCCCGAAAGGCAGGGGTCTACCTTTTTGGCGGTGAAGCTTTCTTT; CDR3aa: CSARKAGVYLFGGEAFF
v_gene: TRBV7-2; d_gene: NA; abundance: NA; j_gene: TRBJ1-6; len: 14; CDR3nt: TGTGCCAGCAGCAGGGAGAGTTATAATTCACCCCTCCACTTT; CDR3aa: CASSRESYNSPLHF
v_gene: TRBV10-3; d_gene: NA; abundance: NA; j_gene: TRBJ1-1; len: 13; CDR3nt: TGTGCCATCACCCGAGCAGTTGGTAATGAAGCTTTCTTT; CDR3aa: CAITRAVGNEAFF
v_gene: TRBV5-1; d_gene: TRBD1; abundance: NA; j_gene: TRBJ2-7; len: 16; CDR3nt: TGCGCCAGCAGCTTTAATACAGGGGGGAGCTCCTACGAGCAGTACTTC; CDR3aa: CASSFNTGGSSYEQYF
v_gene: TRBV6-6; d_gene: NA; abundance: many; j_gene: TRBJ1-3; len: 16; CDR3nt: TGTGCCAGCAGTTACAATCGACCGGTCTCTGGAAACACCATATATTTT; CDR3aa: CASSYNRPVSGNTIYF
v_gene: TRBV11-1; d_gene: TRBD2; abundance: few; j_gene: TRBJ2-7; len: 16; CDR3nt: TGTGCCAGCAGCTTAAAGTTAGCGGGAGCGCTCTACGAGCAGTACTTC; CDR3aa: CASSLKLAGALYEQYF
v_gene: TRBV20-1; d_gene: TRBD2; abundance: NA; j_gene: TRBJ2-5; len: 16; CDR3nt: TGCAGTGCTAGAGGAGGAACTGGCGGGAGCCGGGAGACCCAGTACTTC; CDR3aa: CSARGGTGGSRETQYF
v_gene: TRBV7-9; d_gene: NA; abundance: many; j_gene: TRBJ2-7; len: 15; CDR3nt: TGTGCCAGCAGCGACCGGGACTTAGGGTTCTACGAGCAGTACTTC; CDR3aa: CASSDRDLGFYEQYF
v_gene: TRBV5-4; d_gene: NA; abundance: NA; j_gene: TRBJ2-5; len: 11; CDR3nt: TGTGCCAGCACCCTTCGGGACACCCAGTACTTC; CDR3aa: CASTLRDTQYF
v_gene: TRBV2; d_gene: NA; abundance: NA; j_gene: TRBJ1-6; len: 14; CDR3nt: TGTGCCAGCAGTGAAGAAGAATTGGGTTCACCCCTCCACTTT; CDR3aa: CASSEEELGSPLHF
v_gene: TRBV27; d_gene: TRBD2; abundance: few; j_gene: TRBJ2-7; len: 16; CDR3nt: TGTGCCAGCAGTTTATGGGATAGCGGGAGAAGTTACGAGCAGTACTTC; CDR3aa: CASSLWDSGRSYEQYF
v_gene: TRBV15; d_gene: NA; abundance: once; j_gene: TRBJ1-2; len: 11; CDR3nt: TGTGCCATCGGACATCCCTATGGCTACACCTTC; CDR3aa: CAIGHPYGYTF
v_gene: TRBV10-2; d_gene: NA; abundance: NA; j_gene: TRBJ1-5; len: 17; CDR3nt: TGCGCCAGCAGTGCTCTCCTGGGAGGTGTAAGGAATCAGCCCCAGCATTTT; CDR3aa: CASSALLGGVRNQPQHF
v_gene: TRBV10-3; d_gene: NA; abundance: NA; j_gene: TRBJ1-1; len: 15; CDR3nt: TGTGCCATCAGTGAGTCGGGGGTTATGAACACTGAAGCTTTCTTT; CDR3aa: CAISESGVMNTEAFF
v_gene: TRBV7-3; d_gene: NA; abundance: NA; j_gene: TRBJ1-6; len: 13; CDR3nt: TGTGCCAGCAGCACCGAACAGGGACCGGCCCTCCACTTT; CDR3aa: CASSTEQGPALHF
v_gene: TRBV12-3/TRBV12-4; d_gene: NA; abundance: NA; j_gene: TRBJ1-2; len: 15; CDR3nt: TGTGCCAGCAGTTTAGGGACACCCACGAACTATGGCTACACCTTC; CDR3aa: CASSLGTPTNYGYTF
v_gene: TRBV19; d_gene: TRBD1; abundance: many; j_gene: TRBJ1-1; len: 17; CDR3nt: TGTGCCAGTAGTACCCTGACATCCGGGACAGGCAAGCTTGAAGCTTTCTTT; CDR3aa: CASSTLTSGTGKLEAFF
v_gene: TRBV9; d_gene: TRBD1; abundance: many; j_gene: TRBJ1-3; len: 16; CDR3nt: TGTGCCAGCAGCGTCAACAGGGGATCTGGAGGAAACACCATATATTTT; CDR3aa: CASSVNRGSGGNTIYF
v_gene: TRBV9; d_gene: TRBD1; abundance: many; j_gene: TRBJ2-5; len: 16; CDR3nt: TGTGCCAGCAGCGGTTATTGGGACAGGGGGTCGGAGACCCAGTACTTC; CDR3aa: CASSGYWDRGSETQYF
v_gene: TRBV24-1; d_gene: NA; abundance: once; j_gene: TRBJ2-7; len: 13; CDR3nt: TGTGCCACCAGTGCGGCTAGCATGCACGAGCAGTACTTC; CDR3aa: CATSAASMHEQYF
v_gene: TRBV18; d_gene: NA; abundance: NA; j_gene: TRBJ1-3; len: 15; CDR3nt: TGTGCCAGCTCAACCGTAAGGGGGATCGGAAACACCATATATTTT; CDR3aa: CASSTVRGIGNTIYF
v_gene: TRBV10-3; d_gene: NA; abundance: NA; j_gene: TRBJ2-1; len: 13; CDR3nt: TGTGCCATCAGTGAGGAGGGGATGAATGAGCAGTTCTTC; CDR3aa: CAISEEGMNEQFF
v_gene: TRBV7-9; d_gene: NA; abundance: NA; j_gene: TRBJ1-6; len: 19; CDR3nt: TGTGCCAGCAGCTCCGGGAGGGCCTCCCTCACCTTCCTCAATTCACCCCTCCACTTT; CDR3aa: CASSSGRASLTFLNSPLHF
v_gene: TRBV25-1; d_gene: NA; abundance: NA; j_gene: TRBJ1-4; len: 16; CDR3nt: TGTGCCAGCAGCTCCTCCTCGGGTCCGGCTAATGAAAAACTGTTTTTT; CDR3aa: CASSSSSGPANEKLFF
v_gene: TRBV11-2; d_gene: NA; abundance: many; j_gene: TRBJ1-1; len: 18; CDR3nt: TGTGCCAGCAGCTTCAACCCGGGACTCGGGGGAGAAGGCACTGAAGCTTTCTTT; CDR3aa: CASSFNPGLGGEGTEAFF
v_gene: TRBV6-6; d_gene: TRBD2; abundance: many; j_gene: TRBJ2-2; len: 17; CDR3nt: TGTGCCAGCAGTTCGCCCACCCCAGCGGGAGCCACCGGGGAGCTGTTTTTT; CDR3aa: CASSSPTPAGATGELFF
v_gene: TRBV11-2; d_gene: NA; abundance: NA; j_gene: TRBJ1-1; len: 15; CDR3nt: TGTGCCAGCAGCTTAGCGAGGCCAGGGGTCACTGAAGCTTTCTTT; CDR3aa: CASSLARPGVTEAFF
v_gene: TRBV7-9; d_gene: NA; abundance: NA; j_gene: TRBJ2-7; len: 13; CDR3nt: TGTGCCAGCAGCCCTGACTACCACGGCGAGCAGTACTTC; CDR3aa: CASSPDYHGEQYF
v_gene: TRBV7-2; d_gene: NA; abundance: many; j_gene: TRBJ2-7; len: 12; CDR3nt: TGTGCCAGCAGCTCCTATACTGACGAGCAGTACTTC; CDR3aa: CASSSYTDEQYF
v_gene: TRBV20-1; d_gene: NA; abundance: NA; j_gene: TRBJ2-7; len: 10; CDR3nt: TGCAGCGGACTGGGGGATGAGCAGTACTTC; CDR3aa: CSGLGDEQYF
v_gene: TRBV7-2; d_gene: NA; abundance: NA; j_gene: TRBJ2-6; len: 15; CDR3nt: TGCGCCAGCAGCTTGGACGGACAGGGGGCCAACGTCCTGACTTTC; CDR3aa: CASSLDGQGANVLTF
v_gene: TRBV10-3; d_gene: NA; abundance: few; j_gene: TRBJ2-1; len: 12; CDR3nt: TGTGCCATCAGTGAGAGGGTGGGTGAGCAGTTCTTC; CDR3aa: CAISERVGEQFF
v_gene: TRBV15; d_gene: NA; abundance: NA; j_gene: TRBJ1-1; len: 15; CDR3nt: TGTGCCACCAGCAGAGATATGGGGAGTAGGACTGAAGCTTTCTTT; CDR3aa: CATSRDMGSRTEAFF
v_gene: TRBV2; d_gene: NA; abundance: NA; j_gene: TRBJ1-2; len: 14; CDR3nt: TGTGCCAGCAGTGATGGAGACAGTAACTATGGCTACACCTTC; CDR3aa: CASSDGDSNYGYTF
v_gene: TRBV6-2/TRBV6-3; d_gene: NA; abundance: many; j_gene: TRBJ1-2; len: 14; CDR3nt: TGTGCCAGCAGTAGTGACAACTACTATGGCGGCTACACCTTC; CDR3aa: CASSSDNYYGGYTF
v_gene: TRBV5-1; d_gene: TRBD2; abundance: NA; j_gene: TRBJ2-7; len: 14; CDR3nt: TGCGCCAGCAGACGGGGGGTGATGAACTACGAGCAGTACTTC; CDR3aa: CASRRGVMNYEQYF
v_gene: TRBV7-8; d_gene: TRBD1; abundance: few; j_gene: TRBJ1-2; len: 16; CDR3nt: TGTGCCAGCAGCGCACGCTACCGGGACAGGGTGTATGGCTACACCTTC; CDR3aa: CASSARYRDRVYGYTF
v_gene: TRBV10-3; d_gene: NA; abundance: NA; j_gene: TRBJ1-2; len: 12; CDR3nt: TGTGCCATCAGGGGAGTGGAAGATGGCTACACCTTC; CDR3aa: CAIRGVEDGYTF
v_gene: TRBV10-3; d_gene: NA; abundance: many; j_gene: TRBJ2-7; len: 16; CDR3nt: TGTGCCATCAGTGAGTCGACTAAGGCCAGCATCTACGAGCAGTACTTC; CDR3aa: CAISESTKASIYEQYF
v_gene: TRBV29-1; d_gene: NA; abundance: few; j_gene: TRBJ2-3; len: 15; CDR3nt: TGCAGCGTTGCGCGCCTAGGGTTTAGCACAGATACGCAGTATTTT; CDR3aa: CSVARLGFSTDTQYF
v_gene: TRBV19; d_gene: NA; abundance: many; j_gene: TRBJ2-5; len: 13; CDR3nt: TGTGCCGCCAAAGGTCGGGACACGGAGACCCAGTACTTC; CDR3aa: CAAKGRDTETQYF
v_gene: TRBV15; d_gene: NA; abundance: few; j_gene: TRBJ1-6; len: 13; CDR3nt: TGTGCCACCAGGAGGGAAGAAGGGTCACCCCTCCACTTT; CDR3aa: CATRREEGSPLHF
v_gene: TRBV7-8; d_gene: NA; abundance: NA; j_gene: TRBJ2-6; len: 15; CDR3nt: TGTGCCAGCAGACAGGGCTACTCTGGGGCCAACGTCCTGACTTTC; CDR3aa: CASRQGYSGANVLTF
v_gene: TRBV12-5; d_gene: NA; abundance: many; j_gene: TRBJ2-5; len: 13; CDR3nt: TGTGCTAGTGGTTTGGGGATTTCGGAGACCCAGTACTTC; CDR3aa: CASGLGISETQYF
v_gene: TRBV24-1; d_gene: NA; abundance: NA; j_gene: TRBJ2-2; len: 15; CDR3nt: TGTGCCACCAGCGCCGGCGGGGTGAACACCGGGGAGCTGTTTTTT; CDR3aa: CATSAGGVNTGELFF
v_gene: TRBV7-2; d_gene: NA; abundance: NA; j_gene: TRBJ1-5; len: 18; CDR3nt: TGTGCCAGCAGCTTAGGACAGGCAGCGGGGTATAGCAATCAGCCCCAGCATTTT; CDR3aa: CASSLGQAAGYSNQPQHF